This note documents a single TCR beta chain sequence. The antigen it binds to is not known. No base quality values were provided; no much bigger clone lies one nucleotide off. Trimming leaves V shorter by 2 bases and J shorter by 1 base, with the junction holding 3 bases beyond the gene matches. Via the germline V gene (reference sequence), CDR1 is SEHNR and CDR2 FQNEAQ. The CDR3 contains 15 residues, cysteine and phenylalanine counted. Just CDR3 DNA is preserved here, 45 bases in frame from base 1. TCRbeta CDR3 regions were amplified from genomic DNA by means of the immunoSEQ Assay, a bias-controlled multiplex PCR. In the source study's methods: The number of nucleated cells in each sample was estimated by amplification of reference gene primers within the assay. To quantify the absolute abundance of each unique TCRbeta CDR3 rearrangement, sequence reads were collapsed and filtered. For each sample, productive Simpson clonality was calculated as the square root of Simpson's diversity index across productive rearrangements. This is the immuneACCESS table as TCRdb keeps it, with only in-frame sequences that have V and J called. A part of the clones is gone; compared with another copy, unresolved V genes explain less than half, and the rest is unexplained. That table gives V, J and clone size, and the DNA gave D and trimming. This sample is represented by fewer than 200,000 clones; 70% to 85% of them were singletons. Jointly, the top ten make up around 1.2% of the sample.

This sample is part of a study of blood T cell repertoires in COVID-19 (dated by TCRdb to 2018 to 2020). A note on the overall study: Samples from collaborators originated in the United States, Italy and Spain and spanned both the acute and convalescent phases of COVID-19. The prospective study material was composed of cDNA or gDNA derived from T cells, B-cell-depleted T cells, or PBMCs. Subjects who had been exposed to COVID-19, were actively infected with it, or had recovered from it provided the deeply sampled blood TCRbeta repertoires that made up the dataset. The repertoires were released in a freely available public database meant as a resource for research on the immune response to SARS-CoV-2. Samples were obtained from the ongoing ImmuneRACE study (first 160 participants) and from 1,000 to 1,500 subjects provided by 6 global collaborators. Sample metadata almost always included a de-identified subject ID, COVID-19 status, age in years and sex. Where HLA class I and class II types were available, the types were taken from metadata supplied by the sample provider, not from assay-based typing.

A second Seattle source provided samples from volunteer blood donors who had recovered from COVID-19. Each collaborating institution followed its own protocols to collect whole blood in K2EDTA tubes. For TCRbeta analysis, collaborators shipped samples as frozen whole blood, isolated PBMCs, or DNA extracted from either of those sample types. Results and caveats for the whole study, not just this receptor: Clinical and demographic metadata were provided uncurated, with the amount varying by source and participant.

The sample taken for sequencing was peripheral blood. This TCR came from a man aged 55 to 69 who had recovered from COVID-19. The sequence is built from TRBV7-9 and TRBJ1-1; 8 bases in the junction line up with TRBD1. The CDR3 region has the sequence CASSLTGTGNTEAFF. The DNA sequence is TGTGCCAGCAGCTTAACCGGGACAGGGAACACTGAAGCTTTCTTT.